This T cell receptor beta chain emerged from a study of blood T cells in healthy people across ages. Study as a whole: About one barcoded beta molecule per two T cells was the capture yield of template switching. Findings and caveats of the study: Samples with more naive T cells showed higher observed beta diversity.

Each sample had at least 6.5 million PBMCs isolated. This CDR3 spans 15 amino acids. Germline V gene lookup returns CDR1 SNHLY and CDR2 FYNNEI. Trimming removed 6 bases from V and 1 base from J, with 10 bases in between. The use of a sample-barcoded 5' primer and a J-beta primer mix characterized a second PCR of about 7 to 12 cycles. Via MiXCR, TCRdb re-called the 5' RACE reads, giving one row per CDR3 protein. The sample holds 500,000 to 700,000 distinct CDR3 sequences; roughly 31% are singletons and the top ten take around 16%. A word on this clonotype: Its target is unknown. A much larger clone differs by one base, so this may be a read error.

The sample comprised blood. This chain links TRBV2 with TRBJ2-6, with a tentative D call TRBD2 (5 bases). The sequence derives from a woman of 80 years or more in good health. CDR3 nucleotides: TGTGCCAGCAGCGTACTAGGGTCTGGGGCCAACGTCCTGACTTTC. Amino acid sequence: CASSVLGSGANVLTF. The whole variable domain, remainder taken from reference TRBV2 and TRBJ2-6, is EPEVTQTPSHQVTQMGQEVILRCVPISNHLYFYWYRQILGQKVEFLVSFYNNEISEKSEIFDDQFSVERPDGSNFTLKIRSTKLEDSAMYFCASSVLGSGANVLTFGAGSRLTVL.